Described below is a single T cell receptor beta chain sequence and its context. Its specificity is unknown. The record originates from a study of cytomegalovirus exposure and HLA in healthy donors. General study points: Associated with cytomegalovirus, according to the listing, were some 180 TCR beta chains.

Use of 60 Vbeta and 13 Jbeta primers characterized the PCR. The data were produced by immunoSEQ multiplex PCR, yet TCRdb's version contains in-frame clones alone and is incomplete. Among some 150,000 clones listed, roughly 70% were seen once. The CDR3 length is 11 residues. CDR1 is MNHEY, CDR2 SMNVEV, per germline (reference sequence). Trimming took 7 bases from V and 1 from J, leaving 4 bases between them. Sequencing used PBMCs. This clonotype was obtained from a man aged 50 or older in good health and CMV-seropositive. This chain uses TRBV27 with TRBJ1-1; D gene ambiguous. CDR3 DNA: TGTGCCAGCACCGGGAACACTGAAGCTTTCTTT. This encodes CASTGNTEAFF.